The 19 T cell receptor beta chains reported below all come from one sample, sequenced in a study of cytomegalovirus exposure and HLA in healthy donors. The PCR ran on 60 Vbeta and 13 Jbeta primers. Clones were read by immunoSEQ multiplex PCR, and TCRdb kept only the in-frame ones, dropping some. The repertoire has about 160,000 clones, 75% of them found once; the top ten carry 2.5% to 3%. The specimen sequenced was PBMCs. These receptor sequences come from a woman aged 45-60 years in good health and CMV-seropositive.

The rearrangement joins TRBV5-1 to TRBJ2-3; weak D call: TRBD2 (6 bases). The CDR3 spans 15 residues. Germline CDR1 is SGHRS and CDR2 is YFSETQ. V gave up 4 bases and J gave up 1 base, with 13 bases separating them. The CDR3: CASSPGGAGTDTQYF. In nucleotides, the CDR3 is TGCGCCAGCAGCCCGGGCGGGGCGGGCACAGATACGCAGTATTTT.

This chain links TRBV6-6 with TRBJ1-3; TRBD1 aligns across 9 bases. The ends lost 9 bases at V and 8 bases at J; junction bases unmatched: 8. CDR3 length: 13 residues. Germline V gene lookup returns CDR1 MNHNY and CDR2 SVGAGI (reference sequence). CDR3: CASLRDRVDTIYF. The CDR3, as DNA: TGTGCCAGTCTCCGGGACAGGGTAGACACCATATATTTT.

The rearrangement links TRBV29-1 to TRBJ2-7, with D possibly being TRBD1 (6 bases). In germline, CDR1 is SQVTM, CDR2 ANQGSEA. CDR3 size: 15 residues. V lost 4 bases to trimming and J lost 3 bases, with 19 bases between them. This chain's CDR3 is CSVAGKGGSGYEQYF. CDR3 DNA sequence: TGCAGCGTTGCCGGTAAAGGGGGTAGTGGCTACGAGCAGTACTTC.

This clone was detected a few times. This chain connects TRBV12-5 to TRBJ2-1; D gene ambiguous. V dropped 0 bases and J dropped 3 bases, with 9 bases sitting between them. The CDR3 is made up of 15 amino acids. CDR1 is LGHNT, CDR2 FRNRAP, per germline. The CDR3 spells CASGLVQYSYNEQFF. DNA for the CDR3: TGTGCTAGTGGTTTGGTACAGTACAGCTACAATGAGCAGTTCTTC.

Here the CDR3 reads CASSDGTTLNGYTF. CDR3 DNA sequence: TGTGCCAGCAGCGATGGGACAACTCTTAATGGCTACACCTTC. V is TRBV6-5 and J is TRBJ1-2; D might be TRBD1 (6 bases). Germline V CDR1 and CDR2: MNHEY, SVGAGI. Trimming pared 6 bases from V and 6 bases from J, leaving 17 bases between. The CDR3 covers 14 residues.

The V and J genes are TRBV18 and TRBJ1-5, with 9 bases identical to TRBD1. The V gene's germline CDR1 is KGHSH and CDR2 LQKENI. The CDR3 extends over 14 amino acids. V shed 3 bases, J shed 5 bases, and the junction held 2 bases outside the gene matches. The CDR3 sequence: CASSPGQGHQPQHF. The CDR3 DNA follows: TGTGCCAGCTCACCGGGACAGGGACATCAGCCCCAGCATTTT.

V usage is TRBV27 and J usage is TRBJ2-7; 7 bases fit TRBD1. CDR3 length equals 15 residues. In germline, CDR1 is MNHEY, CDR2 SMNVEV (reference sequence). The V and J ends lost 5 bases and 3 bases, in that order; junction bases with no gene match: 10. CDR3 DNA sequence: TGTGCCAGCAGTACCCCGGGACAGACAGACTACGAGCAGTACTTC. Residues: CASSTPGQTDYEQYF.

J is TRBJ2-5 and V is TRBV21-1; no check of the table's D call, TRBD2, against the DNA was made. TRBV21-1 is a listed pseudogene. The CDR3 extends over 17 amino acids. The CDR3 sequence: CASSTPASGGERETQYF. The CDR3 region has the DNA TGTGCCAGCAGCACCCCGGCTAGCGGGGGGGAAAGAGAGACCCAGTACTTC.

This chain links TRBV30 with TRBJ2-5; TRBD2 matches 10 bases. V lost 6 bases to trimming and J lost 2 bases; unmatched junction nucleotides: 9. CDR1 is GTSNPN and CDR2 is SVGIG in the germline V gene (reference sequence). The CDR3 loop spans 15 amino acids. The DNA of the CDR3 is TGTGCCTGTGGGGTAGCGGGGGGAGTTCAAGAGACCCAGTACTTC. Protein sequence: CACGVAGGVQETQYF.

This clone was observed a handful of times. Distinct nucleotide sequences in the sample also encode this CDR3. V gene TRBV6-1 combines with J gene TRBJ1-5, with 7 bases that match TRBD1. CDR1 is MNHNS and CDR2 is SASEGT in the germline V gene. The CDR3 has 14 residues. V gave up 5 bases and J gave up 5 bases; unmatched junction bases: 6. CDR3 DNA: TGTGCCAGCAGTTTAGACAGGGAGTATCAGCCCCAGCATTTT. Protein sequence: CASSLDREYQPQHF.

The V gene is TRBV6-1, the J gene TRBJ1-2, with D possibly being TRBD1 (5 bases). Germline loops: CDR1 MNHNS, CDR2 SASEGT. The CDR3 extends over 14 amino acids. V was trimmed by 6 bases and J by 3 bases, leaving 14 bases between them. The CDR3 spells CASRASKTDYGYTF. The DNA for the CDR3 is TGTGCCAGCAGGGCCAGCAAGACAGACTATGGCTACACCTTC.

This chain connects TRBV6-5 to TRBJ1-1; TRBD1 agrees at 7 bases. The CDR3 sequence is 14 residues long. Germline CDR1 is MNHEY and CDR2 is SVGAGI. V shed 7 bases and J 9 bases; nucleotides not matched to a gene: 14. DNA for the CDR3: TGTGCCAGCACCCCGCTTCTACAGGGGTCACAAGCTTTCTTT. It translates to CASTPLLQGSQAFF.

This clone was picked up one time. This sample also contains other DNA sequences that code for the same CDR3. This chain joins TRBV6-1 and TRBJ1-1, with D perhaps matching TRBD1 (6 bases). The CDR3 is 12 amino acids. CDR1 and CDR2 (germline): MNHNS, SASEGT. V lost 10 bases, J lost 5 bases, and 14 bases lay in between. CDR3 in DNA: TGTGCCACCGATAGAAGGGGGACTGAAGCTTTCTTT. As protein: CATDRRGTEAFF.

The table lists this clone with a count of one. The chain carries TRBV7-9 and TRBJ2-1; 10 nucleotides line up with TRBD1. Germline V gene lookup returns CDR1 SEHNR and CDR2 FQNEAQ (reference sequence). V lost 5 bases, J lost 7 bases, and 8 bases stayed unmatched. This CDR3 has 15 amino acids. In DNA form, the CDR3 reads TGTGCCAGCAGCCTCCGGGACAGGGGTGATAATGAGCAGTTCTTC. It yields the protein CASSLRDRGDNEQFF. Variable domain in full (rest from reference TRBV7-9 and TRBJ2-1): DTGVSQNPRHKITKRGQNVTFRCDPISEHNRLYWYRQTLGQGPEFLTYFQNEAQLEKSRLLSDRFSAERPKGSFSTLEIQRTEQGDSAMYLCASSLRDRGDNEQFFGPGTRLTVL.

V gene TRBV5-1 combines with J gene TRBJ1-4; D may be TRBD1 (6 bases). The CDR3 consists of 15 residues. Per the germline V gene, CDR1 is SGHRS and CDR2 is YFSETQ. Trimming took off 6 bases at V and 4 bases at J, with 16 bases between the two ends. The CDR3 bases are TGCGCCAGCAAAGAGATACAGGGCCGTAATGAAAAACTGTTTTTT. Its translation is CASKEIQGRNEKLFF.

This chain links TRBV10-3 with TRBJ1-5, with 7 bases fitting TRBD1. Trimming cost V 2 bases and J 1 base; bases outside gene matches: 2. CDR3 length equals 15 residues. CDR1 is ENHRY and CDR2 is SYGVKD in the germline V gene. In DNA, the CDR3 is TGTGCCATCAGTGAGGGACAGGCGAGCAATCAGCCCCAGCATTTT. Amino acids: CAISEGQASNQPQHF.

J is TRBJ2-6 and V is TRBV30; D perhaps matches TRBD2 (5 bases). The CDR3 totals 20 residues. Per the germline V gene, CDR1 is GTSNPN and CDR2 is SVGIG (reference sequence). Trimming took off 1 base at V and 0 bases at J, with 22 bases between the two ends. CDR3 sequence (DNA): TGTGCCTGGAGTGGCTATATTACAACCAAAACTAGCTCTGGGGCCAACGTCCTGACTTTC. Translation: CAWSGYITTKTSSGANVLTF.

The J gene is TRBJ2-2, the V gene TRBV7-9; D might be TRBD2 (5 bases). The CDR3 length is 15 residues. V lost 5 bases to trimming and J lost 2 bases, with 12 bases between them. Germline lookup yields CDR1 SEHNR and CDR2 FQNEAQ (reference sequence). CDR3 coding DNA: TGTGCCAGCAGCCCCTACCGACTAAACACCGGGGAGCTGTTTTTT. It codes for CASSPYRLNTGELFF.

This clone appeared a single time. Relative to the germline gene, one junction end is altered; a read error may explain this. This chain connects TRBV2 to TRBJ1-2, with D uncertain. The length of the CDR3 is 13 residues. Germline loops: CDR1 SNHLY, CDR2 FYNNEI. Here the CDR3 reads CASSDTASYGYPF. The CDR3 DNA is TGTGCCAGCAGTGATACGGCTAGCTATGGCTACCCCTTC.